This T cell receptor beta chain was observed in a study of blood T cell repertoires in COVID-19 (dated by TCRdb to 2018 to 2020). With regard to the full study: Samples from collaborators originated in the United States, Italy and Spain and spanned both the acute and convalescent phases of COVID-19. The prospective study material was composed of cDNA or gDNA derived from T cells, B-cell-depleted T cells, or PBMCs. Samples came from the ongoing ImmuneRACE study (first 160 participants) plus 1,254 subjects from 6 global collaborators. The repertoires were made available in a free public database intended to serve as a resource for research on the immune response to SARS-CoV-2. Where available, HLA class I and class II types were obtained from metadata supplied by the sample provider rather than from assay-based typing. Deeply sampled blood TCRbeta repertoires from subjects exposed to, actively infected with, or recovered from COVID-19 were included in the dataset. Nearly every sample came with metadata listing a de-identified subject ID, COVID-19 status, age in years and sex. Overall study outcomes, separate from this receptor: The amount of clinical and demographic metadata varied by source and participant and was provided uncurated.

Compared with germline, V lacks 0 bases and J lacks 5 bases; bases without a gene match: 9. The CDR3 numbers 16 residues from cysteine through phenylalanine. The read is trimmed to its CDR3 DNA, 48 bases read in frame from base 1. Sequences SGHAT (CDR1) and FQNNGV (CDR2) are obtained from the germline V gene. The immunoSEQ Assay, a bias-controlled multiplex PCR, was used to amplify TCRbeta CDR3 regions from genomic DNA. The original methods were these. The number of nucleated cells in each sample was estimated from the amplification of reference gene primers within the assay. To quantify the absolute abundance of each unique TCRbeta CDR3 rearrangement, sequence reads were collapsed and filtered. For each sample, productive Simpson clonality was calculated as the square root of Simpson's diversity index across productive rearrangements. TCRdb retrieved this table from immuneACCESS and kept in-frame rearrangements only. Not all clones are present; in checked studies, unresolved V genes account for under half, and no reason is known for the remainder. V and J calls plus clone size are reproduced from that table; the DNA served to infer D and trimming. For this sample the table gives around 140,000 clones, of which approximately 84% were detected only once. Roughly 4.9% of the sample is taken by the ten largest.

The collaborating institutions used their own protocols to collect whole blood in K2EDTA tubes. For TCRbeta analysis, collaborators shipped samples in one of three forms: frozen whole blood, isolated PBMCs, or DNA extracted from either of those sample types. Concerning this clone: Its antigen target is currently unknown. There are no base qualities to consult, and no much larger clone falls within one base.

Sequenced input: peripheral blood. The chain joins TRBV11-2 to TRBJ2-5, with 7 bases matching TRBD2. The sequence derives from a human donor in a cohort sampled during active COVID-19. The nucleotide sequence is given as TGTGCCAGCAGCTTAGAGTCTGGGCAGGGAGGGGAGACCCAGTACTTC. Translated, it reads CASSLESGQGGETQYF.